These T cell receptor beta chains were read from a single sample in a study of blood T cells in healthy people across ages. MiXCR, applied by TCRdb to the 5' RACE reads, yields one record per CDR3 protein. The data show 1.6 million or so distinct CDR3 sequences, about 31% seen once. Input material: blood. Receptor source: a woman younger than 45 in good health. CDR3s include the opening cysteine and the closing phenylalanine or tryptophan. A D gene is named only where the DNA matches it firmly. Clone size is stated in some rows and not others, as once, few, many or a class when expanded.

V gene: TRBV20-1
clone size: many
D gene: .
J gene: TRBJ2-7
CDR3 DNA: TGCAGTGCTAGAGAGGGGGGGAGGGGGTATTACGAGCAGTACTTC
CDR3 protein: CSAREGGRGYYEQYF

V gene: TRBV5-1
clone size: many
D gene: .
J gene: TRBJ2-5
CDR3 DNA: TGCGCCAGCAGCTTTGGGCGAAGCGGTGGAGAGACCCAGTACTTC
CDR3 protein: CASSFGRSGGETQYF

V gene: TRBV4-1
clone size: few
D gene: TRBD2
J gene: TRBJ2-4
CDR3 DNA: TGCGCCAGCAGCCAAGTCTCTAGCGGGATGTCGAGCAAAAACATTCAGTACTTC
CDR3 protein: CASSQVSSGMSSKNIQYF

V gene: TRBV15
clone size: .
D gene: .
J gene: TRBJ2-3
CDR3 DNA: TGTGCCACCAGCAGTTCCACCGGAGGTACAGATACGCAGTATTTT
CDR3 protein: CATSSSTGGTDTQYF

V gene: TRBV27
clone size: .
D gene: .
J gene: TRBJ1-1
CDR3 DNA: TGTGCCAGCAGTTTGCGGCAGCTGAAAACTGAAGCTTTCTTT
CDR3 protein: CASSLRQLKTEAFF

V gene: TRBV10-3
clone size: many
D gene: TRBD1
J gene: TRBJ2-1
CDR3 DNA: TGTGCCATCAGTCCCAGACAGGGTGGAGGTAATGATGAGCAGTTCTTC
CDR3 protein: CAISPRQGGGNDEQFF

V gene: TRBV7-4
clone size: .
D gene: .
J gene: TRBJ1-1
CDR3 DNA: TGTGCCAGCAGCTTTCCACCGCGGTCGGCAGAGAACACTGAAGCTTTCTTT
CDR3 protein: CASSFPPRSAENTEAFF

V gene: TRBV29-1
clone size: many
D gene: TRBD2
J gene: TRBJ2-7
CDR3 DNA: TGCAGCGTTGATGGCCTAGCGGGAGAGGTCGCCCACGAGCAGTACTTC
CDR3 protein: CSVDGLAGEVAHEQYF

V gene: TRBV7-9
clone size: .
D gene: .
J gene: TRBJ2-5
CDR3 DNA: TGTGCCAGCAGCTTAATCTCGGGCCTAGCGCGGGAGACCCAGTACTTC
CDR3 protein: CASSLISGLARETQYF

V gene: TRBV6-5
clone size: once
D gene: .
J gene: TRBJ2-7
CDR3 DNA: TGTGCCAGCAGCGACCCCCCTACCTACGAGCAGTACTTC
CDR3 protein: CASSDPPTYEQYF

V gene: TRBV4-1
clone size: once
D gene: .
J gene: TRBJ2-5
CDR3 DNA: TGCGCCAGCAGCCAAGAGAAGCCGAGCGCCATCTCTCTCCAAGAGACCCAGTACTTC
CDR3 protein: CASSQEKPSAISLQETQYF

V gene: TRBV7-2
clone size: few
D gene: .
J gene: TRBJ2-7
CDR3 DNA: TGTGCCAGCAGCCCCGCCCGGGGTTACGAGCAGTACTTC
CDR3 protein: CASSPARGYEQYF

V gene: TRBV5-1
clone size: few
D gene: .
J gene: TRBJ1-2
CDR3 DNA: TGCGCCAGCAGCTTGGCCGGGACGCAGAGGGATGGCTACACCTTC
CDR3 protein: CASSLAGTQRDGYTF

V gene: TRBV6-1
clone size: .
D gene: .
J gene: TRBJ2-5
CDR3 DNA: TGTGCCAGCAGTGAACGGGTCCCGGGGACCCAGTACTTC
CDR3 protein: CASSERVPGTQYF

V gene: TRBV5-1
clone size: .
D gene: .
J gene: TRBJ2-1
CDR3 DNA: TGCGCCAGCAGCTTGCAGGGGTCTATGGCGGATGAGCAGTTCTTC
CDR3 protein: CASSLQGSMADEQFF

V gene: TRBV12-3/TRBV12-4
clone size: few
D gene: .
J gene: TRBJ2-1
CDR3 DNA: TGTGCCAGCAGTCGCTTGGATGGCACCTCCCTCTACAATGAGCAGTTCTTC
CDR3 protein: CASSRLDGTSLYNEQFF

V gene: TRBV7-6
clone size: few
D gene: .
J gene: TRBJ1-4
CDR3 DNA: TGTGCCAGCAGCTTAGTGACTGCGAATGAAAAACTGTTTTTT
CDR3 protein: CASSLVTANEKLFF

V gene: TRBV6-5
clone size: .
D gene: .
J gene: TRBJ1-1
CDR3 DNA: TGTGCCAGCAGTCCTCAACCTCGACGGACTGAAGCTTTCTTT
CDR3 protein: CASSPQPRRTEAFF

V gene: TRBV20-1
clone size: .
D gene: .
J gene: TRBJ1-1
CDR3 DNA: TGCAGTGCTCAGGCAGGTGCGGGAGCGAACACTGAAGCTTTCTTT
CDR3 protein: CSAQAGAGANTEAFF

V gene: TRBV27
clone size: few
D gene: .
J gene: TRBJ1-2
CDR3 DNA: TGTGCCAGCAGTCCGCTAGACACAAGTTATGGCTACACCTTC
CDR3 protein: CASSPLDTSYGYTF

V gene: TRBV4-1
clone size: few
D gene: .
J gene: TRBJ2-1
CDR3 DNA: TGCGCCAGCAGCCAGAGGGGGGCTTCCTACAATGAGCAGTTCTTC
CDR3 protein: CASSQRGASYNEQFF

V gene: TRBV7-2
clone size: .
D gene: .
J gene: TRBJ2-1
CDR3 DNA: TGTGCCAGCAGCTTAGAAGGTTCGGTAATATACAATGAGCAGTTCTTC
CDR3 protein: CASSLEGSVIYNEQFF

V gene: TRBV6-2/TRBV6-3
clone size: many
D gene: .
J gene: TRBJ2-5
CDR3 DNA: TGTGCCAGCAGTGGGGGAGAAGAGACCCAGTACTTC
CDR3 protein: CASSGGEETQYF

V gene: TRBV20-1
clone size: .
D gene: .
J gene: TRBJ2-2
CDR3 DNA: TGCAGTGCTGTACAGAACCGGGAGCTGTTTTTT
CDR3 protein: CSAVQNRELFF

V gene: TRBV21-1
clone size: few
D gene: .
J gene: TRBJ2-7
CDR3 DNA: TGTGCCAGCAGCGGAGATTCGGGCTCCTACGAGCAGTACTTC
CDR3 protein: CASSGDSGSYEQYF

V gene: TRBV20-1
clone size: .
D gene: .
J gene: TRBJ2-1
CDR3 DNA: TGCAGTGCTATCTACCATGAGCAGTTCTTC
CDR3 protein: CSAIYHEQFF

V gene: TRBV9
clone size: .
D gene: TRBD1
J gene: TRBJ2-7
CDR3 DNA: TGTGCCAGCAGCGTAGAGCGGGTGGACAGGGTCCGCTACGAGCAGTACTTC
CDR3 protein: CASSVERVDRVRYEQYF

V gene: TRBV27
clone size: .
D gene: .
J gene: TRBJ2-2
CDR3 DNA: TGTGCCTGCGGGCTGAACACCGGGGAGCTGTTTTTT
CDR3 protein: CACGLNTGELFF

V gene: TRBV4-2
clone size: .
D gene: .
J gene: TRBJ1-1
CDR3 DNA: TGTGCCAGCAGCCGAATAACGGGAGAGGACACTGAAGCTTTCTTT
CDR3 protein: CASSRITGEDTEAFF

V gene: TRBV11-2
clone size: .
D gene: TRBD2
J gene: TRBJ2-1
CDR3 DNA: TGTGCCAGCAGCTTATCCCCCGGGAGGGCCATCTATGAGCAGTTCTTC
CDR3 protein: CASSLSPGRAIYEQFF

V gene: TRBV9
clone size: few
D gene: .
J gene: TRBJ1-6
CDR3 DNA: TGTGCCAGCAGCGCCCGGGCCTCGGGGAATTCACCCCTCCACTTT
CDR3 protein: CASSARASGNSPLHF

V gene: TRBV30
clone size: few
D gene: .
J gene: TRBJ2-2
CDR3 DNA: TGTGCCTGGAGTGGGGCCACCGGGGAGCTGTTTTTT
CDR3 protein: CAWSGATGELFF

V gene: TRBV29-1
clone size: .
D gene: TRBD1
J gene: TRBJ2-1
CDR3 DNA: TGCAGCGTTATTTCCCTAGCAGGGGGCGGGGAGCAGTTCTTC
CDR3 protein: CSVISLAGGGEQFF

V gene: TRBV29-1
clone size: few
D gene: TRBD1
J gene: TRBJ2-1
CDR3 DNA: TGCAGCGTGACGACCCGGGACAGGGTGCCCAATGAGCAGTTCTTC
CDR3 protein: CSVTTRDRVPNEQFF

V gene: TRBV5-1
clone size: few
D gene: .
J gene: TRBJ2-3
CDR3 DNA: TGCGCCAGCAGCTTGGTCGGGACGTCAGATACGCAGTATTTT
CDR3 protein: CASSLVGTSDTQYF

V gene: TRBV5-5
clone size: .
D gene: .
J gene: TRBJ1-1
CDR3 DNA: TGTGCCAGCAGCTTGAACAGTCCCACTGAAGCTTTCTTT
CDR3 protein: CASSLNSPTEAFF

V gene: TRBV4-1
clone size: few
D gene: TRBD1
J gene: TRBJ2-1
CDR3 DNA: TGCGCCAGCAGCCAAGAGAGGGGGCGGAATGAGCAGTTCTTC
CDR3 protein: CASSQERGRNEQFF

V gene: TRBV6-1
clone size: .
D gene: TRBD2
J gene: TRBJ2-1
CDR3 DNA: TGTGCCAGCAGTGAAGTAACTAGCGCTTACAATGAGCAGTTCTTC
CDR3 protein: CASSEVTSAYNEQFF

V gene: TRBV5-4
clone size: few
D gene: .
J gene: TRBJ2-3
CDR3 DNA: TGTGCCAGCAGCTCCTATCGGAATACAGATACGCAGTATTTT
CDR3 protein: CASSSYRNTDTQYF

V gene: TRBV5-6
clone size: few
D gene: .
J gene: TRBJ2-1
CDR3 DNA: TGTGCCAGCAGCATCACGGGACTGGTCCCCAATGAGCAGTTCTTC
CDR3 protein: CASSITGLVPNEQFF

V gene: TRBV28
clone size: .
D gene: .
J gene: TRBJ1-2
CDR3 DNA: TGTGCCAGCAGTTTATCCGGGACTCGAAGAAACTATGGCTACACCTTC
CDR3 protein: CASSLSGTRRNYGYTF

V gene: TRBV11-3
clone size: .
D gene: TRBD1
J gene: TRBJ2-1
CDR3 DNA: TGTGCCAGCAGCCCTACGACAGGGAAAACTTACAATGAGCAGTTCTTC
CDR3 protein: CASSPTTGKTYNEQFF

V gene: TRBV2
clone size: few
D gene: .
J gene: TRBJ1-1
CDR3 DNA: TGTGCCAGCATCCGGGACTTCGGGATGAACACTGAAGCTTTCTTT
CDR3 protein: CASIRDFGMNTEAFF

V gene: TRBV30
clone size: .
D gene: .
J gene: TRBJ2-7
CDR3 DNA: TGTGCCTGGAGGGGGGACGGTATCTACGAGCAGTACTTC
CDR3 protein: CAWRGDGIYEQYF

V gene: TRBV7-2
clone size: few
D gene: TRBD2
J gene: TRBJ2-5
CDR3 DNA: TGTGCCACCACGGGGGGGCACCACACGGCCCAGTACTTC
CDR3 protein: CATTGGHHTAQYF

V gene: TRBV27
clone size: few
D gene: TRBD1
J gene: TRBJ2-7
CDR3 DNA: TGTGCCAGCAGTTTAACCCCCCCCGGGGACAGACCCCACTACGAGCAGTACTTC
CDR3 protein: CASSLTPPGDRPHYEQYF

V gene: TRBV20-1
clone size: few
D gene: TRBD2
J gene: TRBJ2-1
CDR3 DNA: TGCAGTGCCCTGACTAGCGGGGAGGGTGAGCAGTTCTTC
CDR3 protein: CSALTSGEGEQFF

V gene: TRBV7-3
clone size: few
D gene: .
J gene: TRBJ1-5
CDR3 DNA: TGTGCCAGCAGTTTTCCCCGGGGGAATAGCAATCAGCCCCAGCATTTT
CDR3 protein: CASSFPRGNSNQPQHF

V gene: TRBV24-1
clone size: .
D gene: TRBD2
J gene: TRBJ2-1
CDR3 DNA: TGTGCCACCAGTGATTTTCCGGCTAGCGGGAGGGTTATGAGTTACAATGAGCAGTTCTTC
CDR3 protein: CATSDFPASGRVMSYNEQFF

V gene: TRBV5-1
clone size: .
D gene: .
J gene: TRBJ1-1
CDR3 DNA: TGCGCCAGCAGCTTGGCGGCAGGGAGTCTCACTGAAGCTTTCTTT
CDR3 protein: CASSLAAGSLTEAFF

V gene: TRBV21-1
clone size: .
D gene: .
J gene: TRBJ2-1
CDR3 DNA: TGTGCCAGCAGCGGTGTGGGGGGGGCGGCCTACAATGAGCAGTTCTTC
CDR3 protein: CASSGVGGAAYNEQFF

V gene: TRBV5-1
clone size: few
D gene: TRBD2
J gene: TRBJ2-7
CDR3 DNA: TGCGCCAGCGAACCCTGCGGGACTAGCGGGAGGTTAAGCTCCTACGAGCAGTACTTC
CDR3 protein: CASEPCGTSGRLSSYEQYF

V gene: TRBV3-1
clone size: .
D gene: .
J gene: TRBJ2-5
CDR3 DNA: TGTGCCAGCAGCCATCAGCGGGCGGGGACCCAGTACTTC
CDR3 protein: CASSHQRAGTQYF